A single sample gave rise to the 28 T cell receptor beta chains below, sequenced in a study of blood T cell repertoires in COVID-19. Generated by immunoSEQ multiplex PCR, the TCRdb table keeps only in-frame clones and is missing some. Among over 300,000 clones listed, around 83% were seen once. Sequencing used peripheral blood. Receptors were obtained from a woman between 45 and 65 years old with acute or convalescent COVID-19.

This clone was recorded only once. The chain uses TRBV5-4 and TRBJ1-1, with 7 bases identical to TRBD1. CDR1 and CDR2 (germline): SGHNT, YYREEE (reference sequence). The CDR3 has 13 amino acids. Trimming at V came to 3 bases and at J to 1 base, leaving 0 bases not matched to a gene. In nucleotides, the CDR3 is TGTGCCAGCAGCTGGGACAGGAACACTGAAGCTTTCTTT. Its translation: CASSWDRNTEAFF.

The chain carries TRBV18 and TRBJ1-5; TRBD1 matches at 9 bases. Germline V CDR1 and CDR2: KGHSH, LQKENI. CDR3 size: 14 residues. The junction had 4 bases not matched to a gene; V was cut back by 6 bases and J by 4 bases. The CDR3 DNA is TGTGCCAGCTCGGGACAGGGCCCTAATCAGCCCCAGCATTTT. Its translation is CASSGQGPNQPQHF.

V usage is TRBV6-1 and J usage is TRBJ2-3, with 7 bases aligning to TRBD2. There are 16 residues in the CDR3. The germline gives CDR1 MNHNS, CDR2 SASEGT. J was trimmed by 4 bases and V by 4 bases; bases with no gene match: 11. The CDR3 spells CASSAGWGGGPDTQYF. CDR3 DNA sequence: TGTGCCAGCAGTGCCGGGTGGGGCGGGGGTCCAGATACGCAGTATTTT.

The chain has TRBV19 and TRBJ1-6; D might be TRBD1 (5 bases). This CDR3 has 13 residues. Per the germline V gene, CDR1 is LNHDA and CDR2 is SQIVND (reference sequence). Deletions cut 7 bases from V and 10 bases from J, with 14 bases between. The CDR3 nucleotides read TGTGCCAGTACAAGGGGCTTGTGGTCACCCCTCCACTTT. Its protein is CASTRGLWSPLHF.

The chain couples TRBV5-1 to TRBJ1-1; 7 nucleotides match TRBD1. From germline, CDR1 is SGHRS and CDR2 YFSETQ. The length of the CDR3 is 14 residues. Trimming took 6 bases from V and 0 from J; bases not matched to a gene: 5. Here the CDR3 DNA reads TGCGCCAGCACCCTAACAGGGGTGAACACTGAAGCTTTCTTT. Its protein is CASTLTGVNTEAFF.

This chain uses TRBV5-4 with TRBJ1-1; tentatively, D is TRBD1 (6 bases). This CDR3 comprises 14 residues. Trimming took off 4 bases at V and 3 bases at J, with 13 bases between the two ends. The germline V gene encodes CDR1 SGHNT and CDR2 YYREEE (reference sequence). The CDR3 sequence is CASSLGDMHTEAFF. CDR3 nucleotides: TGTGCCAGCAGCCTGGGGGACATGCACACTGAAGCTTTCTTT.

This CDR3 reads CASSRGAQETQYF. CDR3 nucleotides: TGTGCCAGCAGCCGCGGGGCTCAAGAGACCCAGTACTTC. The rearrangement joins TRBV6-5 to TRBJ2-5; possibly TRBD2 for D (6 bases). The CDR3 totals 13 residues. Germline V gives CDR1 MNHEY, CDR2 SVGAGI. The V end lost 6 bases, the J end lost 2 bases, and 10 bases lay between the germline ends.

As regards this clone: The identical CDR3 is also encoded by other nucleotide sequences in the sample. This rearrangement joins TRBV12-3 or TRBV12-4 to TRBJ2-5, with D perhaps matching TRBD2 (5 bases). The V end was cut by 0 bases, the J end by 5 bases, with 7 bases between. This CDR3 region has 13 residues. CDR3 nucleotide sequence: TGTGCCAGCAGTTTAGCGGAGGCCGAGACCCAGTACTTC. This gives the protein CASSLAEAETQYF.

This chain joins TRBV28 and TRBJ2-2; D perhaps matches TRBD2 (7 bases). CDR1 MDHEN and CDR2 SYDVKM come from the germline V gene. This CDR3 is built from 17 residues. V lost 3 bases and J 7 bases, leaving 21 bases between the germline ends. This chain's CDR3 is CASSLGRVSGADGELFF. The CDR3 DNA reads as TGTGCCAGCAGTTTGGGGAGGGTCTCGGGGGCGGACGGGGAGCTGTTTTTT.

The gene calls are TRBV7-9 and TRBJ1-1; D unresolved. Between the trimmed V and J ends, which lost 5 bases and 6 bases, there was a span of 16 bases. The CDR3 has 14 amino acids. The germline gives CDR1 SEHNR, CDR2 FQNEAQ (reference sequence). The CDR3 protein is CASSAARVRAEAFF. Here the CDR3 DNA reads TGTGCCAGCAGCGCGGCTCGGGTTCGGGCTGAAGCTTTCTTT. The full variable domain, completed using reference TRBV7-9 and TRBJ1-1, is DTGVSQNPRHKITKRGQNVTFRCDPISEHNRLYWYRQTLGQGPEFLTYFQNEAQLEKSRLLSDRFSAERPKGSFSTLEIQRTEQGDSAMYLCASSAARVRAEAFFGQGTRLTVV.

The V gene is TRBV19, the J gene TRBJ2-1; TRBD2 matches at 8 bases. Per the germline V gene, CDR1 is LNHDA and CDR2 is SQIVND (reference sequence). V shed 0 bases, J shed 8 bases, and the junction held 9 bases outside the gene matches. There are 16 residues in the CDR3. CDR3 DNA: TGTGCCAGTAGTATAGATTCGGGAGGGAGGTCGCATGAGCAGTTCTTC. This encodes CASSIDSGGRSHEQFF.

As DNA, the CDR3 is TGTGCTAGTGGTTTCCCGGGTCAGGAGGTAAGTCCCACCTGCACAGATACGCAGTATTTT. This codes for CASGFPGQEVSPTCTDTQYF. The V and J genes are TRBV12-5 and TRBJ2-3; D might be TRBD2 (5 bases). The CDR3 is 20 amino acids. V dropped 3 bases and J dropped 1 base, with 26 bases sitting between them. Germline V CDR1 and CDR2: LGHNT, FRNRAP.

This clone has only one observation. This sequence joins TRBV19 and TRBJ2-3; maybe TRBD2 (7 bases). This CDR3 is built from 16 residues. Trimming stripped 7 bases from V and 8 bases from J, with 25 bases between. CDR1 is LNHDA, CDR2 SQIVND, per germline (reference sequence). CDR3 residues: CASTDRGGAVPVTQYF. The DNA for the CDR3 is TGTGCCAGTACCGATAGGGGGGGCGCAGTTCCAGTTACGCAGTATTTT.

The gene calls are TRBV30 and TRBJ1-1; the D gene is possibly TRBD1 (5 bases). Germline CDR1 GTSNPN, CDR2 SVGIG (reference sequence). Trimming left V 4 bases short and J 5 bases short, with 17 bases between. CDR3 length: 14 residues. In DNA form, the CDR3 reads TGTGCCTGGATCTCCAGGGCTCTGGGGACTGAAGCTTTCTTT. Residues: CAWISRALGTEAFF.

This chain connects TRBV4-3 to TRBJ2-5; D is perhaps TRBD2 (6 bases). The CDR3 is 14 amino acids. CDR1 is LGHNA and CDR2 is YSLEER in the germline V gene. Trimming left V 0 bases short and J 5 bases short, with 10 bases between. The CDR3 nucleotides are TGCGCCAGCAGCCAAGAGGCGGGAAGCGAGACCCAGTACTTC. It specifies CASSQEAGSETQYF.

The chain employs TRBV25-1 and TRBJ1-3, with D perhaps matching TRBD1 (6 bases). This CDR3 is built from 15 residues. Trimming cost V 6 bases and J 0 bases, with 12 bases left between them. Germline V lookup: CDR1 MGHDK, CDR2 SYGVNS. CDR3 nucleotides: TGTGCCAGCAGCCCGGGACACCTCTCTGGAAACACCATATATTTT. Protein sequence: CASSPGHLSGNTIYF. The whole variable domain, remainder taken from reference TRBV25-1 and TRBJ1-3, is EADIYQTPRYLVIGTGKKITLECSQTMGHDKMYWYQQDPGMELHLIHYSYGVNSTEKGDLSSESTVSRIRTEHFPLTLESARPSHTSQYLCASSPGHLSGNTIYFGEGSWLTVV.

Comment on this clone: Other nucleotide sequences from this sample produce the same CDR3. The chain has TRBV3-1 (or the pseudogene TRBV3-2) and TRBJ2-5; maybe TRBD2 (6 bases). CDR1 and CDR2 (germline): LGHDT, YNNKEL (reference sequence). V was trimmed by 3 bases and J by 2 bases, leaving 16 bases between them. This CDR3 region has 16 residues. The chain's CDR3 is CASSHPPGGGQETQYF. CDR3 coding DNA: TGTGCCAGCAGCCACCCACCCGGGGGAGGACAAGAGACCCAGTACTTC.

The genes are TRBV4-1 and TRBJ1-6; 7 bases align to TRBD1. The CDR3 has 14 amino acids. Looked up from germline, CDR1 is MGHRA and CDR2 is YSYEKL. J was trimmed by 7 bases and V by 5 bases; bases with no gene match: 5. The CDR3 protein is CASSWDSQNSPLHF. CDR3 sequence (DNA): TGCGCCAGCAGCTGGGACAGCCAGAATTCACCCCTCCACTTT.

To note about this clone: In the same sample, other DNA sequences code for this CDR3. This rearrangement joins TRBV7-3 to TRBJ1-1; no firm D call. CDR3 size: 13 residues. V shed 3 bases and J shed 2 bases, with 7 bases lying between them. Germline V lookup: CDR1 SGHTA, CDR2 FQGTGA. CDR3 protein: CASSFSRNTEAFF. In DNA form, the CDR3 reads TGTGCCAGCAGCTTTAGTAGAAACACTGAAGCTTTCTTT.

This chain joins TRBV6-1 and TRBJ1-2; weak D call: TRBD1 (6 bases). Trimming stripped 2 bases from V and 4 bases from J, with 14 bases between. The germline V gene encodes CDR1 MNHNS and CDR2 SASEGT. This CDR3 region has 15 residues. The CDR3 region is CASSEQDRPIYGYTF. The CDR3 region has the DNA TGTGCCAGCAGTGAACAAGACAGGCCTATCTATGGCTACACCTTC.

J is TRBJ2-2 and V is TRBV30, with D perhaps TRBD2 (5 bases). Trimming stripped 8 bases from V and 6 bases from J, with 16 bases between. The CDR3 consists of 13 residues. Germline V gene data show CDR1 as GTSNPN and CDR2 as SVGIG (reference sequence). In nucleotides, the CDR3 is TGTGCCGGACCCACACTAGTCCCCGGGGAGCTGTTTTTT. It codes for CAGPTLVPGELFF.

The V call is TRBV7-2, the J call TRBJ2-5, with D possibly TRBD1 on 5 matching bases. V was cut by 2 bases and J by 1 base, with 11 bases left in between. This CDR3 comprises 15 residues. In germline, CDR1 is SGHTA, CDR2 FQGNSA. Here the CDR3 reads CASSLRWQGQETQYF. DNA for the CDR3: TGTGCCAGCAGCTTAAGGTGGCAGGGCCAAGAGACCCAGTACTTC.

The J gene is TRBJ2-3, the V gene TRBV10-2; 8 positions match TRBD2. The CDR3 runs 17 residues. Germline assignment: CDR1 WSHSY and CDR2 SAAADI. V trimming: 6 bases; J trimming: 2 bases; junction bases outside the gene matches: 13. The CDR3 here is CASRSIPGLGSTDTQYF. The DNA for the CDR3 is TGCGCCAGCAGAAGTATACCGGGACTAGGGTCCACAGATACGCAGTATTTT.

The chain couples TRBV6-1 to TRBJ2-1, with TRBD2 matching over 7 bases. The J segment lost 0 bases and the V segment lost 2 bases, leaving 7 bases of the junction unmatched. The CDR3 is 17 amino acids. The germline CDR1 and CDR2 sequences are MNHNS and SASEGT. CDR3 sequence (DNA): TGTGCCAGCAGTGAATATTTGGGCGGGAGCTCCTACAATGAGCAGTTCTTC. It specifies CASSEYLGGSSYNEQFF.

This chain joins TRBV21-1 and TRBJ2-7; the DNA was not used to check the table's D call, TRBD1. TRBV21-1 corresponds to a pseudogene. The CDR3 runs to 21 residues. Written as DNA, the CDR3 is TGTGCCAGCAGCAAAGATTTTATTTCGTCGGATACAGGGCAATACGCCTACGAGCAGTACGTC. Its protein is CASSKDFISSDTGQYAYEQYV.

DNA of the CDR3: TGTGCCAGTAGGAATCAGGGATTCTATAATGAAAAACTGTTTTTT. It translates to CASRNQGFYNEKLFF. J is TRBJ1-4 and V is TRBV19; D might be TRBD1 (5 bases). CDR3 length: 15 amino acids. Germline V gene data show CDR1 as LNHDA and CDR2 as SQIVND (reference sequence). V lost 6 bases and J 4 bases, leaving 15 bases between the germline ends.

The rearrangement uses TRBV7-3 and TRBJ1-1; TRBD1 might be the D (5 bases). The CDR3 runs 13 residues. The V and J ends lost 5 bases and 1 base respectively, with 8 bases between them. The germline gives CDR1 SGHTA, CDR2 FQGTGA. This CDR3 reads CASSLQENTEAFF. CDR3 sequence (DNA): TGTGCCAGCAGCCTACAGGAGAACACTGAAGCTTTCTTT.

The rearrangement links TRBV19 to TRBJ2-2; D is ambiguous. The germline V gene encodes CDR1 LNHDA and CDR2 SQIVND (reference sequence). Trimming shortened V by 3 bases and J by 2 bases, and 10 bases separated the two germline ends. CDR3 length: 15 residues. This CDR3 reads CASSMTRRNTGELFF. In nucleotides, the CDR3 is TGTGCCAGTAGTATGACAAGACGAAACACCGGGGAGCTGTTTTTT.